What follows are 8 T cell receptor beta chains derived from one specimen sequenced in a study of T cells expressing NK-cell markers. TCRdb reprocessed the 5' RACE reads, with one entry per CDR3 protein and no DNA. There are about 150,000 distinct CDR3 sequences in the sample, with 9% to 15% held by the top ten. Sequencing used blood T cells: a sorted CD56 or NKG2C T cell subset, CD4+ or CD8+ T cells, or bulk PBMC T cells (not recorded which). Receptors originate from a man aged 18 to 29 in good health.

The CDR3 reads CASSLIPLGEQYF. The V gene is TRBV12-3 or TRBV12-4, the J gene TRBJ2-7; TCRdb names TRBD1, which stays unverified in the absence of DNA. The CDR3 spans 13 residues.

This sequence joins TRBV15 and TRBJ2-2; TCRdb calls TRBD1, which cannot be checked without DNA. The CDR3 runs to 13 residues. Germline loops: CDR1 LNHNV, CDR2 YYDKDF (reference sequence). CDR3 region: CATSRPDRVLVFF.

The gene calls are TRBV5-5 and TRBJ2-1. The CDR3 has 14 residues. In germline, CDR1 is SGHKS, CDR2 YYEKEE (reference sequence). The CDR3 region is CASSFFRGGNEQFF.

The chain combines TRBV29-1 with TRBJ2-2. The CDR3 runs to 12 residues. Germline CDR1 SQVTM, CDR2 ANQGSEA. CDR3: CSVEEGVRELFF.

The J gene is TRBJ1-5, the V gene TRBV15; TCRdb names TRBD1, which stays unverified in the absence of DNA. Germline CDR1 is LNHNV and CDR2 is YYDKDF (reference sequence). The CDR3 consists of 15 residues. The CDR3 reads CATRKDRGGNQPQHF.

This rearrangement joins TRBV3-1 to TRBJ1-5; as DNA is missing, the TRBD1 call by TCRdb cannot be tested. Germline V gene data show CDR1 as LGHDT and CDR2 as YNNKEL (reference sequence). The CDR3 loop spans 15 amino acids. CDR3 protein: CASSHGGWREQPQHF.

This sequence joins TRBV5-8 and TRBJ2-5; checking the TCRdb D call of TRBD1 is not possible without DNA. Germline loops: CDR1 SGHTS, CDR2 YDEGEE. This CDR3 comprises 15 residues. CDR3 in amino acids: CASSLMGGGQETQYF.

CDR3 protein: CASSHDLTAGNEQFF. The J gene is TRBJ2-1, the V gene TRBV5-1. CDR3 length equals 15 residues. Germline assignment: CDR1 SGHRS and CDR2 YFSETQ.